The 10 T cell receptor beta chains below come from one sample, sequenced in a study of resident and recirculating memory T cells in vitiligo. Assay: immunoSEQ multiplex PCR; the TCRdb copy retains only in-frame clones and omits some. This sample carries more than 65,000 clones, just over 90% of them seen once, and the ten largest clones take over 4.5%. Sequencing was carried out using blood. All receptors derive from a male donor with vitiligo.

CDR3 loop: CASSGERGGRETQYF. The CDR3 bases are TGTGCCAGCAGTGGGGAGCGGGGGGGCCGGGAGACCCAGTACTTC. The chain has TRBV6-7 and TRBJ2-5, with 10 bases matching TRBD2. TRBV6-7 is treated as an ORF (open reading frame) with a function not yet certain. This CDR3 is 15 amino acids long. After removal of 5 bases from V and 5 bases from J, the junction contained 8 bases not matched to a gene.

This sequence joins TRBV6-5 and TRBJ1-1; TRBD1 might be the D (5 bases). With 7 bases removed from V and 1 base from J, the gap between germline ends came to 10 bases. The CDR3 contains 13 residues. Germline CDR1 and CDR2: MNHEY and SVGAGI. CDR3 in DNA: TGTGCCAGCAAATTACAGGAGAACACTGAAGCTTTCTTT. Translated: CASKLQENTEAFF.

The CDR3 sequence: CASSPPPLTQRRGKLFF. CDR3 sequence (DNA): TGTGCCAGCTCACCACCCCCGTTGACCCAACGTCGGGGAAAACTGTTTTTT. The rearrangement uses TRBV18 and TRBJ1-4, with D uncertain. The ends were cut back, 0 bases at V and 10 bases at J, with 21 bases in the middle. The CDR3 sequence is 17 residues long. Germline values: CDR1 KGHSH, CDR2 LQKENI.

V usage is TRBV5-1 and J usage is TRBJ1-3; D ambiguous. Trimming removed 4 bases at V and 0 bases at J, with 17 bases between. This CDR3 is 17 amino acids long. Germline CDR1 is SGHRS and CDR2 is YFSETQ. The CDR3 spells CASSADFPRDSGNTIYF. CDR3 DNA sequence: TGCGCCAGCAGCGCGGACTTCCCGCGTGACTCTGGAAACACCATATATTTT.

In its sample, this clone was seen once. The V call is TRBV11-3, the J call TRBJ1-5; the match to TRBD1 covers 8 bases. Germline assignment: CDR1 SGHNT and CDR2 YENEEA. Trimming removed 5 bases from V and 6 bases from J; junction bases left unmatched: 9. This CDR3 region has 15 residues. Here the CDR3 reads CASSNFTGGGQPQHF. CDR3 in DNA: TGTGCCAGCAGCAATTTTACAGGGGGAGGTCAGCCCCAGCATTTT.

This clone showed up just once. The J gene is TRBJ1-6, the V gene TRBV5-3; D is uncertain. TRBV5-3 is an ORF for which the function is uncertain. CDR3 length: 19 amino acids. Trimming pared 0 bases from V and 2 bases from J, leaving 18 bases between. The DNA of the CDR3 is TGTGCCAGAAGCTTGGTGCTTAACCTATCTCGCCCCTATAATTCACCCCTCCACTTT. Its protein product is CARSLVLNLSRPYNSPLHF.

This clone was seen just once. The chain couples TRBV9 to TRBJ2-2; 11 nucleotides agree with TRBD2. The CDR3 length is 18 residues. Germline values: CDR1 SGDLS, CDR2 YYNGEE. V trimming: 0 bases; J trimming: 4 bases; junction bases outside the gene matches: 8. CDR3 sequence reads: CASSVAILAGVFTGELFF. The DNA of the CDR3 is TGTGCCAGCAGCGTAGCCATACTAGCGGGGGTCTTCACCGGGGAGCTGTTTTTT.

The V gene is TRBV5-4, the J gene TRBJ2-3; 7 positions match TRBD1. This CDR3 comprises 13 residues. V dropped 7 bases and J dropped 4; count of bases not matched to a gene: 6. Germline lookup yields CDR1 SGHNT and CDR2 YYREEE (reference sequence). The CDR3 region is CASAVQGSDTQYF. The CDR3, as DNA: TGTGCCAGCGCGGTACAGGGGTCAGATACGCAGTATTTT.

The chain uses TRBV18 and TRBJ1-2, with a possible D match to TRBD1 (5 bases). This CDR3 comprises 14 residues. V lost 6 bases and J lost 2, with 13 bases in between. Germline loops: CDR1 KGHSH, CDR2 LQKENI. The CDR3 DNA follows: TGTGCCAGCTCTCAACAGGACGGAAACTATGGCTACACCTTC. As protein: CASSQQDGNYGYTF.

This chain links TRBV7-2 with TRBJ2-5; weak D call: TRBD2 (6 bases). V shed 5 bases and J shed 1 base, with 11 bases lying between them. The CDR3 totals 14 residues. Germline V gene data show CDR1 as SGHTA and CDR2 as FQGNSA. Here the CDR3 DNA reads TGTGCCAGCAGCGTGACTAGATCCCAAGAGACCCAGTACTTC. Its protein is CASSVTRSQETQYF.